A selection of T cell receptor beta chains follows, all from one sample in a study of T cells in Graves' hyperthyroidism and ophthalmopathy. Using its own MiXCR run on the multiplex PCR reads, TCRdb lists one record per CDR3 protein. The table records fewer than 500,000 distinct CDR3 sequences, under 15% of them present only once. Sequenced input: blood. These receptors came from a man aged 18 to 29 with Graves' ophthalmopathy. Each CDR3 is given with its conserved first and last residue. A D gene is named only where the DNA matches it firmly. Not every row has a clone size; where given, it reads once, few, many or a size class.

d_call j_call v_call clone_size cdr3_nt cdr3_aa
NA TRBJ1-2 TRBV6-1 many TGTGCCAGCAGTTTTTCAGGGTCTGGCTACACCTTC CASSFSGSGYTF
NA TRBJ2-1 TRBV28 many TGTGCCAGCGCCCTTTACAATGAGCAGTTCTTC CASALYNEQFF
NA TRBJ1-4 TRBV20-1 NA TGCAGTGCTCGACAAGACAGACTCCGTGAAAAACTGTTTTTT CSARQDRLREKLFF
TRBD2 TRBJ2-3 TRBV7-9 many TGTGCCAGCAGCACCGGGACTAGCGTCGATACGCAGTATTTT CASSTGTSVDTQYF
TRBD2 TRBJ2-3 TRBV7-2 many TGTGCCAGCAGCCCGGAAGCGGGGCGCACAGATACGCAGTATTTT CASSPEAGRTDTQYF
TRBD1 TRBJ2-7 TRBV30 many TGTGCCTGGACCGGGACAGGGGGTCAGACCTACGAGCAGTACTTC CAWTGTGGQTYEQYF
NA TRBJ2-1 TRBV10-3 many TGTGCCATCAACCCCGGGGCCGGTCAGGAGCAGTTCTTC CAINPGAGQEQFF
TRBD1 TRBJ1-5 TRBV29-1 many TGCAGCGTCGCCACAGGGGGACATGATCAGCCCCAGCATTTT CSVATGGHDQPQHF
NA TRBJ2-3 TRBV7-8 many TGTGCCAGCAGCACCGTGGGAGATACGCAGTATTTT CASSTVGDTQYF
NA TRBJ2-3 TRBV5-1 many TGCGCCAGCAGCTTGGCCGGGGTTTATTTCGATACGCAGTATTTT CASSLAGVYFDTQYF
NA TRBJ2-1 TRBV10-3 few TGTGCCAGCAGTCCAGCTATTGACAGTACCTCCTACAATGAGCAGTTCTTC CASSPAIDSTSYNEQFF
TRBD2 TRBJ2-5 TRBV2 many TGTGCCAGCAGCTCGACGGAGACTAGCGAGGGGGAGACCCAGTACTTC CASSSTETSEGETQYF
TRBD2 TRBJ2-2 TRBV2 few TGTGCCAGCAGGGAGAAAGCGGGAGTGTTTCTAAAGAAAACTACCGGGGAGCTGTTTTTT CASREKAGVFLKKTTGELFF
NA TRBJ1-1 TRBV7-8 many TGTGCCAGCAGCCAGCAGGGTAGCACTGAAGCTTTCTTT CASSQQGSTEAFF
NA TRBJ2-7 TRBV30 many TGTGCCTGGAGTAGAGGCAGGGTTTTTCCCCATTCCTACGAGCAGTACTTC CAWSRGRVFPHSYEQYF
TRBD2 TRBJ2-3 TRBV20-1 NA TGCAGTGCTAGAGATCTTCCAGGCGGAGAGGGGAGCGGGAGGTTTCCAGATACGCAGTATTTT CSARDLPGGEGSGRFPDTQYF
NA TRBJ2-7 TRBV19 many TGTGCCAGTAGTATTGGTGCGGAGGGAGCCTACGAGCAGTACTTC CASSIGAEGAYEQYF
NA TRBJ1-4 TRBV30 few TGTGCCTGGAGTAGGGGGGTTACAGGGTCGAATGAAAAACTGTTTTTT CAWSRGVTGSNEKLFF
TRBD2 TRBJ2-7 TRBV7-9 NA TGTGCCAGTAGAGGACTAGCGGGAGGGTACAATGAGCAGTACTTC CASRGLAGGYNEQYF
TRBD2 TRBJ2-1 TRBV4-1 NA TGCGCCAGCAGCCAAGAGGGGGTGACTAGCGGGAGACATGAGCAGTTCTTC CASSQEGVTSGRHEQFF
NA TRBJ1-1 TRBV6-1 many TGTGCCAGCAGTGGCTATAATACAGGGAGCCCTGAAGCTTTCTTT CASSGYNTGSPEAFF
NA TRBJ1-5 TRBV27 many TGTGCCAGCAGTTTGACACAGATTAATCAGCCCCAGCATTTT CASSLTQINQPQHF
NA TRBJ2-5 TRBV10-1 NA TGCGCCAGCAGTGGGACAGTATTAGAGACCCAGTACTTC CASSGTVLETQYF
NA TRBJ2-7 TRBV3-1 many TGTGCCAGCAGCCAAGATCACCGGTCCTACGAGCAGTACTTC CASSQDHRSYEQYF
NA TRBJ1-4 TRBV11-2 many TGTGCCAGCAGCCCCCACCCGGGACTTTATAATGAAAAACTGTTTTTT CASSPHPGLYNEKLFF
NA TRBJ2-2 TRBV20-1 NA TGCAGTGCGGCGACTAGGACCGGGGAGCTGTTTTTT CSAATRTGELFF
NA TRBJ1-2 TRBV7-9 NA TGTGCCAGCAGCCAGGATGGCTACACCTTC CASSQDGYTF
NA TRBJ1-4 TRBV7-9 NA TGTGCCAGCAGCCCACCCGGACAGCATAATGAAAAACTGTTTTTT CASSPPGQHNEKLFF
TRBD1 TRBJ2-5 TRBV14 NA TGTGCCAGCAGCCAGAGAGACAGGGGGCTGGAGACCCAGTACTTC CASSQRDRGLETQYF
TRBD1 TRBJ2-7 TRBV28 NA TGTGCCAGCAGTACGGGACAGGTTGTCGAGCAGTACTTC CASSTGQVVEQYF
NA TRBJ1-5 TRBV5-7 many TGTGCCAGCAACCCCGCTTATCAGGTTCATGAGGAATCGGATCAGCCCCAGCATTTT CASNPAYQVHEESDQPQHF
NA TRBJ2-3 TRBV6-2/TRBV6-3 once TGTGCCAGCCTTGAAGGGCAGGGGAGGTCAGATACGCAGTATTTT CASLEGQGRSDTQYF
TRBD2 TRBJ2-1 TRBV7-6 many TGTGCCAGCAGCCTGACTAGCGGGGGAACCAACAATGAGCAGTTCTTC CASSLTSGGTNNEQFF
TRBD2 TRBJ2-3 TRBV9 few TGTGCCAGCAGCGTAGGTGGGGGGGTAGCAGATACGCAGTATTTT CASSVGGGVADTQYF
TRBD2 TRBJ2-5 TRBV20-1 NA TGCAATGCTAGAGTGAGAGGGAGCGGGGGGGAGACCCAGTACTTC CNARVRGSGGETQYF
NA TRBJ1-2 TRBV12-3/TRBV12-4 many TGTGCCAGCGTCACACCAGGCGACTATGGCTACACCTTC CASVTPGDYGYTF
NA TRBJ2-7 TRBV7-2 many TGTGCCAGCAGCCCGGCAGCTTACTCCTACGAGCAGTACTTC CASSPAAYSYEQYF
NA TRBJ1-3 TRBV19 NA TGTGCCAGTAAAACGGACTCTGGAAACACCATATATTTT CASKTDSGNTIYF